Shown below are 7 T cell receptor beta chains from a single sample sequenced in a study of shared clonotypes between healthy human individuals. Sequenced by immunoSEQ multiplex PCR; TCRdb stores in-frame clones only, minus some. This repertoire shows approximately 2.4 million clones, around 95% found once; its top ten account for around 0.13%. What was sequenced was naive CD4+ T cells sorted from blood. Indicated subset: CD45RA+ positively selected. These receptors came from a man younger than 35 in good health.

The chain has TRBV7-9 and TRBJ1-5; D is possibly TRBD1 (5 bases). Per germline, CDR1 SEHNR and CDR2 FQNEAQ (reference sequence). The CDR3 totals 13 residues. Deletions cut 6 bases from V and 6 bases from J, with 12 bases between. CDR3 nucleotide sequence: TGTGCCAGCAGGTCCCAGGGTAGTCAGCCCCAGCATTTT. Translated, it gives CASRSQGSQPQHF. Drawing the rest from reference TRBV7-9 and TRBJ1-5, the complete variable domain is DTGVSQNPRHKITKRGQNVTFRCDPISEHNRLYWYRQTLGQGPEFLTYFQNEAQLEKSRLLSDRFSAERPKGSFSTLEIQRTEQGDSAMYLCASRSQGSQPQHFGDGTRLSIL.

This clone was observed once. This chain links TRBV2 with TRBJ2-3, with unresolved D. The CDR3 sequence is 11 residues long. The germline V and J ends were trimmed by 3 bases and 8 bases, with 6 bases remaining between them. Germline V lookup: CDR1 SNHLY, CDR2 FYNNEI. CDR3 sequence: CASSDSSTQYF. The CDR3 DNA is TGTGCCAGCAGTGATTCTAGTACGCAGTATTTT. Full variable domain (remainder filled in from reference TRBV2 and TRBJ2-3): EPEVTQTPSHQVTQMGQEVILRCVPISNHLYFYWYRQILGQKVEFLVSFYNNEISEKSEIFDDQFSVERPDGSNFTLKIRSTKLEDSAMYFCASSDSSTQYFGPGTRLTVL.

The J gene is TRBJ2-7, the V gene TRBV27; the D gene is possibly TRBD2 (6 bases). Germline CDR1 is MNHEY and CDR2 is SMNVEV (reference sequence). This CDR3 spans 16 amino acids. The V and J ends lost 6 bases and 0 bases respectively, with 18 bases between them. The CDR3 loop is CASSPYPPGSSYEQYF. DNA for the CDR3: TGTGCCAGCAGCCCTTATCCCCCCGGGAGCTCCTACGAGCAGTACTTC.

This chain uses TRBV30 with TRBJ1-3; no clear D. The CDR3 is 14 amino acids. Per the germline V gene, CDR1 is GTSNPN and CDR2 is SVGIG (reference sequence). The V and J ends lost 4 bases and 0 bases respectively, with 10 bases between them. The CDR3 protein is CAWTQRLSGNTIYF. The CDR3 nucleotides read TGTGCCTGGACCCAACGGCTCTCTGGAAACACCATATATTTT.

This chain uses TRBV7-2 with TRBJ2-3, with D perhaps matching TRBD1 (5 bases). The germline V gene encodes CDR1 SGHTA and CDR2 FQGNSA. The CDR3 has 14 residues. Trimming removed 3 bases at V and 5 bases at J, with 12 bases between. Written as DNA, the CDR3 is TGTGCCAGCAGCTTGCAGACAGTAGGAGATACGCAGTATTTT. This codes for CASSLQTVGDTQYF.

This chain uses TRBV2 with TRBJ1-5; no reliable D call. The CDR3 is made up of 12 amino acids. From germline, CDR1 is SNHLY and CDR2 FYNNEI. V lost 8 bases, J lost 5 bases, and 10 bases lay in between. The CDR3 loop is CASRLWDQPQHF. The CDR3 DNA follows: TGTGCCAGCCGGTTGTGGGATCAGCCCCAGCATTTT.

The V call is TRBV2, the J call TRBJ1-5; unclear D gene. The CDR3 runs 13 residues. Looked up from germline, CDR1 is SNHLY and CDR2 is FYNNEI. With 7 bases removed from V and 5 bases from J, the gap between germline ends came to 12 bases. The CDR3 DNA sequence: TGTGCCAGCAACATATCCCCTGATCAGCCCCAGCATTTT. Its translation: CASNISPDQPQHF. Together with reference TRBV2 and TRBJ1-5, the CDR3 gives the full variable domain: EPEVTQTPSHQVTQMGQEVILRCVPISNHLYFYWYRQILGQKVEFLVSFYNNEISEKSEIFDDQFSVERPDGSNFTLKIRSTKLEDSAMYFCASNISPDQPQHFGDGTRLSIL.